Below, 32 T cell receptor beta chains from the same sample are listed, as sequenced in a study of cytomegalovirus exposure and HLA in healthy donors. 60 Vbeta and 13 Jbeta primers were used in PCR. Only in-frame clones appear in the TCRdb table, and some are missing; sequencing was by immunoSEQ multiplex PCR. The sample holds some 180,000 clones, about 82% seen once. The material sequenced was PBMCs. The receptors shown here come from a woman between 45 and 65 years old in good health and CMV-seronegative.

The V call is TRBV30, the J call TRBJ2-7; 10 bases line up with TRBD1. The CDR3 covers 18 residues. Germline V gives CDR1 GTSNPN, CDR2 SVGIG (reference sequence). J gave up 0 bases and V 2 bases, and 13 bases lay outside the gene matches. In DNA form, the CDR3 reads TGTGCCTGGAGTACCGGGACAGGGGCCCTAGGTAGCTCCTACGAGCAGTACTTC. It translates to CAWSTGTGALGSSYEQYF.

This clone occurred once. The V call is TRBV27, the J call TRBJ1-4; D gene ambiguous. The germline V gene encodes CDR1 MNHEY and CDR2 SMNVEV (reference sequence). CDR3 size: 14 residues. V shed 5 bases and J shed 2 bases, with 9 bases lying between them. CDR3 nucleotide sequence: TGTGCCAGCAGTCACTTAGCTACTAATGAAAAACTGTTTTTT. It encodes CASSHLATNEKLFF.

The chain employs TRBV9 and TRBJ2-1; 11 bases line up with TRBD1. V shed 3 bases, J shed 8 bases, and the junction held 4 bases outside the gene matches. This CDR3 is built from 14 residues. Germline V gives CDR1 SGDLS, CDR2 YYNGEE. CDR3 sequence reads: CASSGRTGGYEQFF. The CDR3 DNA sequence: TGTGCCAGCAGCGGAAGGACAGGGGGCTATGAGCAGTTCTTC.

This chain joins TRBV13 and TRBJ1-1; no clear D gene. Between the trimmed V and J ends, which lost 10 bases and 4 bases, there was a span of 16 bases. Germline-derived CDR1 and CDR2 are PRHDT and FYEKMQ (reference sequence). This CDR3 has 13 residues. CDR3 sequence (DNA): TGTGCCACCTCGCGGGGTAGGGTCACTGAAGCTTTCTTT. This codes for CATSRGRVTEAFF.

The rearrangement uses TRBV11-2 and TRBJ2-5; D is ambiguous. V lost 1 base and J 3 bases, leaving 6 bases between the germline ends. Germline loops: CDR1 SGHAT, CDR2 FQNNGV. The CDR3 extends over 13 amino acids. CDR3 region: CASSLGGKETQYF. Here the CDR3 DNA reads TGTGCCAGCAGCTTAGGCGGTAAAGAGACCCAGTACTTC.

V is TRBV25-1 and J is TRBJ2-3; D is uncertain. The length of the CDR3 is 15 residues. Trimming left V 8 bases short and J 3 bases short, with 18 bases between. CDR1 MGHDK and CDR2 SYGVNS come from the germline V gene. The DNA for the CDR3 is TGTGCCAGCTCCCCTTCGGAACAGCCTACAGATACGCAGTATTTT. As protein: CASSPSEQPTDTQYF.

This clone was observed once. This chain uses TRBV7-9 with TRBJ2-3; no clear D gene. V lost 3 bases, J lost 0 bases, and 7 bases lay in between. The CDR3 runs to 14 residues. Per the germline V gene, CDR1 is SEHNR and CDR2 is FQNEAQ (reference sequence). The CDR3 is CASSFGSSTDTQYF. CDR3 sequence (DNA): TGTGCCAGCAGCTTTGGCAGTAGCACAGATACGCAGTATTTT.

This chain uses TRBV9 with TRBJ2-7; D perhaps matches TRBD2 (6 bases). Germline values: CDR1 SGDLS, CDR2 YYNGEE. V gave up 1 base and J gave up 2 bases, with 10 bases separating them. CDR3 length: 14 amino acids. The CDR3 sequence is CASSVSGVPYEQYF. CDR3 nucleotides: TGTGCCAGCAGCGTATCGGGGGTTCCCTACGAGCAGTACTTC.

In its sample, this clone was seen a few times. V and J are TRBV15 and TRBJ2-5; tentatively, D is TRBD1 (5 bases). The CDR3 has 16 residues. V lost 3 bases and J lost 5, with 19 bases in between. CDR1 is LNHNV and CDR2 is YYDKDF in the germline V gene (reference sequence). CDR3 sequence reads: CATSSGARVLLETQYF. In DNA form, the CDR3 reads TGTGCCACCAGCAGTGGGGCCAGGGTACTACTGGAGACCCAGTACTTC.

The gene calls are TRBV2 and TRBJ2-1; D gene unclear. Trimming shortened V by 4 bases and J by 3 bases, and 7 bases separated the two germline ends. CDR1 is SNHLY and CDR2 is FYNNEI in the germline V gene. This CDR3 has 13 residues. The CDR3 spells CASSARNYNEQFF. CDR3 sequence (DNA): TGTGCCAGCAGTGCCAGGAACTACAATGAGCAGTTCTTC.

V is TRBV6-1 and J is TRBJ2-7; possible D gene TRBD2, 5 bases. Trimming took 0 bases from V and 5 from J, leaving 11 bases between them. The CDR3 has 14 amino acids. From germline, CDR1 is MNHNS and CDR2 SASEGT. This CDR3 is CASSEAIERDEQYF. DNA of the CDR3: TGTGCCAGCAGTGAAGCAATCGAGAGGGACGAGCAGTACTTC.

V is TRBV27 and J is TRBJ1-1; TRBD1 aligns across 7 bases. This CDR3 is built from 12 residues. V was pared by 4 bases and J by 4 bases, with 0 bases of the junction left unmatched. Germline V gene data show CDR1 as MNHEY and CDR2 as SMNVEV (reference sequence). CDR3 bases: TGTGCCAGCAGTTACAGGGGCACTGAAGCTTTCTTT. Translating gives CASSYRGTEAFF.

V gene TRBV14 combines with J gene TRBJ1-4; TRBD1 might be the D (5 bases). V dropped 2 bases and J dropped 4 bases, with 11 bases sitting between them. Germline loops: CDR1 SGHDN, CDR2 FVKESK. The CDR3 contains 15 residues. The CDR3 sequence is CASSQLRGVNEKLFF. The CDR3 DNA reads as TGTGCCAGCAGCCAATTACGGGGGGTTAATGAAAAACTGTTTTTT.

Written as DNA, the CDR3 is TGTGCCAGCAGCTCCCTGCCGGGAACCCCCTACGAGCAGTACTTC. Encoded protein: CASSSLPGTPYEQYF. The chain uses TRBV7-3 and TRBJ2-7; perhaps TRBD2 as D (5 bases). The CDR3 covers 15 residues. The germline V gene encodes CDR1 SGHTA and CDR2 FQGTGA. V lost 4 bases to trimming and J lost 2 bases, with 15 bases between them.

The rearrangement uses TRBV27 and TRBJ2-7, with TRBD1 matching over 8 bases. This CDR3 is 16 amino acids long. Germline CDR1 reads MNHEY; CDR2 reads SMNVEV (reference sequence). V lost 8 bases and J lost 0; bases outside the gene matches: 12. CDR3 in amino acids: CASARSGTGYSYEQYF. CDR3 DNA: TGTGCCAGCGCCAGGTCTGGGACAGGATACTCCTACGAGCAGTACTTC.

V usage is TRBV11-3 and J usage is TRBJ2-7; 14 nucleotides align to TRBD2. This CDR3 is built from 20 residues. Looked up from germline, CDR1 is SGHNT and CDR2 is YENEEA. J gave up 1 base and V 0 bases, and 11 bases lay outside the gene matches. The CDR3 loop reads CASSLDRGTSGSKRSYEQYF. The CDR3 DNA is TGTGCCAGCAGCTTAGATCGCGGGACTAGCGGGAGTAAGCGGTCCTACGAGCAGTACTTC.

The J gene is TRBJ2-7, the V gene TRBV9; the D is unclear. The germline CDR1 and CDR2 sequences are SGDLS and YYNGEE. CDR3 size: 13 residues. Between the trimmed V and J ends, which lost 4 bases and 4 bases, there was a span of 12 bases. The CDR3 region is CASSPAREYEQYF. The CDR3 DNA is TGTGCCAGCAGCCCCGCTCGTGAGTACGAGCAGTACTTC.

The chain is built from TRBV6-5 and TRBJ2-2; TRBD2 is a possible D gene (5 bases). CDR3 length: 14 residues. Deletions cut 7 bases from V and 3 bases from J, with 12 bases between. CDR1 is MNHEY and CDR2 is SVGAGI in the germline V gene. The CDR3 nucleotides are TGTGCCAGCAAAATAGGAGGCTACACCGGGGAGCTGTTTTTT. The encoded protein is CASKIGGYTGELFF.

The V call is TRBV5-4, the J call TRBJ2-7; D possibly corresponds to TRBD2 (5 bases). Trimming removed 2 bases from V and 7 bases from J, with 10 bases in between. CDR3 length: 12 amino acids. CDR1 is SGHNT, CDR2 YYREEE, per germline (reference sequence). The DNA for the CDR3 is TGTGCCAGCAGCTTCAAGGGCGGGGAGCAGTACTTC. Its translation: CASSFKGGEQYF.

The chain uses TRBV6-5 and TRBJ2-5; tentative D call: TRBD2 (7 bases). This CDR3 comprises 15 residues. V was shortened by 2 bases and J by 1 base, with 11 bases between the two germline ends. CDR1 MNHEY and CDR2 SVGAGI come from the germline V gene. CDR3 nucleotide sequence: TGTGCCAGCAGTTACGGGGGGGCCACCCAAGAGACCCAGTACTTC. Its protein product is CASSYGGATQETQYF.

The chain is built from TRBV2 and TRBJ2-4; D possibly corresponds to TRBD1 (6 bases). The V and J ends lost 7 bases and 0 bases respectively, with 28 bases between them. Germline CDR1 reads SNHLY; CDR2 reads FYNNEI. This CDR3 has 20 amino acids. The CDR3: CASTHPNRDTQGVAKNIQYF. The CDR3 DNA sequence: TGTGCCAGCACACACCCGAACCGGGACACCCAAGGGGTAGCCAAAAACATTCAGTACTTC. Together with reference TRBV2 and TRBJ2-4, the CDR3 gives the full variable domain: EPEVTQTPSHQVTQMGQEVILRCVPISNHLYFYWYRQILGQKVEFLVSFYNNEISEKSEIFDDQFSVERPDGSNFTLKIRSTKLEDSAMYFCASTHPNRDTQGVAKNIQYFGAGTRLSVL.

The chain carries TRBV5-5 and TRBJ2-3; D uncertain. This CDR3 is 12 amino acids long. Germline V gene lookup returns CDR1 SGHKS and CDR2 YYEKEE (reference sequence). Trimming shortened V by 4 bases and J by 5 bases, and 8 bases separated the two germline ends. CDR3 coding DNA: TGTGCCAGCAGCCCTCTACTAGATACGCAGTATTTT. It encodes CASSPLLDTQYF. Filled out from reference TRBV5-5 and TRBJ2-3, the complete variable domain reads DAGVTQSPTHLIKTRGQQVTLRCSPISGHKSVSWYQQVLGQGPQFIFQYYEKEERGRGNFPDRFSARQFPNYSSELNVNALLLGDSALYLCASSPLLDTQYFGPGTRLTVL.

In this sample, this clone turned up a few times. V is TRBV21-1 and J is TRBJ2-7; the table's D call, TRBD1, has no DNA check behind it. TRBV21-1 is designated a pseudogene. The CDR3 loop spans 18 amino acids. The CDR3 bases are TGTGCCAGCAGCAAAGTCCCGAGGGTCACAGGGGGAGGCTACGAGCAGTACTTC. Translation gives CASSKVPRVTGGGYEQYF.

V gene TRBV29-1 combines with J gene TRBJ2-5, with TRBD1 as a possible D gene (5 bases). In germline, CDR1 is SQVTM, CDR2 ANQGSEA. V lost 7 bases and J 4 bases, leaving 10 bases between the germline ends. The CDR3 runs to 11 residues. The CDR3 sequence: CSGGLGETQYF. Written as DNA, the CDR3 is TGCAGCGGGGGCCTCGGAGAGACCCAGTACTTC.

The sample holds a few counts of this clone. The chain couples TRBV7-2 to TRBJ1-2; 7 nucleotides align to TRBD1. Trimming removed 1 base from V and 0 bases from J; junction bases left unmatched: 8. Germline lookup yields CDR1 SGHTA and CDR2 FQGNSA. The CDR3 loop spans 17 amino acids. DNA for the CDR3: TGTGCCAGCAGCTTAGTGGGACAGACCTTAGCTAACTATGGCTACACCTTC. Protein: CASSLVGQTLANYGYTF.

CDR3 loop: CASSLTAGVVLETQYF. CDR3 DNA: TGCGCCAGCAGCTTAACCGCGGGAGTAGTTTTGGAGACCCAGTACTTC. The chain combines TRBV5-1 with TRBJ2-5, with TRBD2 identical over 7 bases. Germline loops: CDR1 SGHRS, CDR2 YFSETQ. The length of the CDR3 is 16 residues. The V and J ends lost 2 bases and 5 bases, in that order; junction bases with no gene match: 12.

About this clone: The junction and the germline gene differ at one end; a read error may be behind it. The V and J genes are TRBV7-9 and TRBJ1-3; 9 nucleotides agree with TRBD1. The germline V gene encodes CDR1 SEHNR and CDR2 FQNEAQ (reference sequence). This CDR3 is 17 amino acids long. CDR3 sequence: CSSSSTGTGSSGNTIYF. CDR3 in DNA: TGTTCCAGCAGTTCCACCGGGACAGGGAGCTCTGGAAACACCATATATTTT.

The chain joins TRBV2 to TRBJ2-1; 11 bases agree with TRBD2. The CDR3 covers 15 residues. Looked up from germline, CDR1 is SNHLY and CDR2 is FYNNEI. V dropped 9 bases and J dropped 3; count of bases not matched to a gene: 7. The chain's CDR3 is CARVKGLADYNEQFF. The CDR3 DNA reads TGTGCCAGGGTCAAGGGACTAGCGGACTACAATGAGCAGTTCTTC.

CDR3 amino acids: CASSISRYTNTGELFF. The CDR3 region has the DNA TGTGCCAGTAGTATATCCCGTTATACGAACACCGGGGAGCTGTTTTTT. The chain links TRBV19 to TRBJ2-2, with no clear D. V was pared by 2 bases and J by 0 bases, with 10 bases between. CDR3 length: 16 amino acids. Per the germline V gene, CDR1 is LNHDA and CDR2 is SQIVND (reference sequence).

This clone has more than one count but fewer than ten. The J gene is TRBJ2-2, the V gene TRBV28; 8 nucleotides line up with TRBD2. The junction had 6 bases not matched to a gene; V was cut back by 2 bases and J by 4 bases. The CDR3 runs 16 residues. Looked up from germline, CDR1 is MDHEN and CDR2 is SYDVKM. The CDR3 here is CASSLPVAGRTGELFF. The CDR3 DNA is TGTGCCAGCAGTTTACCAGTAGCGGGACGCACCGGGGAGCTGTTTTTT.

The chain combines TRBV28 with TRBJ2-1, with TRBD2 identical over 8 bases. Per the germline V gene, CDR1 is MDHEN and CDR2 is SYDVKM. This CDR3 has 14 amino acids. With V trimmed by 5 bases and J by 10 bases, 10 bases remained unmatched. DNA for the CDR3: TGTGCCAGCAGTACACAAATAGCGGGACTAGAGCAGTTCTTC. It is translated as CASSTQIAGLEQFF.

The rearrangement links TRBV4-2 to TRBJ1-1, with 8 bases lining up with TRBD1. Germline lookup yields CDR1 LGHNA and CDR2 YNFKEQ. This CDR3 region has 15 residues. J lost 0 bases, V lost 5 bases, and 5 bases had no gene match. The CDR3 loop is CASSTQQGVNTEAFF. In DNA form, the CDR3 reads TGTGCCAGCAGCACCCAACAGGGGGTGAACACTGAAGCTTTCTTT.